The 8 T cell receptor beta chains presented below share a single source sample, sequenced in a study of shared clonotypes between healthy human individuals. TCRdb's table, derived via immunoSEQ multiplex PCR, lists solely in-frame clones and lacks some. The data contain millions of clones, around 90% of them singletons. The sequenced material came from naive CD4+ T cells sorted from blood. Sample subset: CD45RA+ positively selected. These receptors were collected from a man in his late teens or twenties in good health.

Written as DNA, the CDR3 is TGTGCCAGCAGTAAGGGACAGGGTGGAAACACCATATATTTT. Translating it yields CASSKGQGGNTIYF. This chain connects TRBV2 to TRBJ1-3; TRBD1 aligns across 9 bases. This CDR3 comprises 14 residues. V shed 5 bases, J shed 3 bases, and the junction held 2 bases outside the gene matches. The V gene's germline CDR1 is SNHLY and CDR2 FYNNEI.

The CDR3 loop is CASSLKVGTNTEAFF. The CDR3 bases are TGTGCCAGCAGTTTAAAGGTCGGAACGAACACTGAAGCTTTCTTT. The chain has TRBV28 and TRBJ1-1; D gene unclear. Germline V gene lookup returns CDR1 MDHEN and CDR2 SYDVKM. Trimming shortened V by 2 bases and J by 1 base, and 11 bases separated the two germline ends. CDR3 length equals 15 residues. The full variable domain, in which reference TRBV28 and TRBJ1-1 provide the parts outside the CDR3, is DVKVTQSSRYLVKRTGEKVFLECVQDMDHENMFWYRQDPGLGLRLIYFSYDVKMKEKGDIPEGYSVSREKKERFSLILESASTNQTSMYLCASSLKVGTNTEAFFGQGTRLTVV.

The chain employs TRBV5-1 and TRBJ2-3, with D tentatively TRBD1 or TRBD2 (5 bases each). The CDR3 contains 12 residues. Trimming stripped 8 bases from V and 2 bases from J, with 9 bases between. CDR1 is SGHRS and CDR2 is YFSETQ in the germline V gene. This CDR3 reads CASRGPTDTQYF. The DNA for the CDR3 is TGCGCCAGTAGGGGACCCACAGATACGCAGTATTTT. Using reference TRBV5-1 and TRBJ2-3 for the parts outside the CDR3, the full variable domain is KAGVTQTPRYLIKTRGQQVTLSCSPISGHRSVSWYQQTPGQGLQFLFEYFSETQRNKGNFPGRFSGRQFSNSRSEMNVSTLELGDSALYLCASRGPTDTQYFGPGTRLTVL.

The chain has TRBV5-5 and TRBJ2-2, with 7 positions matching TRBD1. Trimming cost V 4 bases and J 5 bases; bases outside gene matches: 11. The CDR3 loop spans 16 amino acids. Per the germline V gene, CDR1 is SGHKS and CDR2 is YYEKEE (reference sequence). CDR3 loop: CASSNSGTVLTGELFF. The CDR3 DNA reads as TGTGCCAGCAGCAACTCCGGGACAGTCTTAACCGGGGAGCTGTTTTTT.

Written as DNA, the CDR3 is TGTGCCTGGAGTAACGGACCGGGAAACACCATATATTTT. It yields the protein CAWSNGPGNTIYF. The chain joins TRBV30 to TRBJ1-3; D is undetermined. The CDR3 loop spans 13 amino acids. Trimming shortened V by 2 bases and J by 4 bases, and 9 bases separated the two germline ends. Germline V gives CDR1 GTSNPN, CDR2 SVGIG (reference sequence). The entire variable domain, with the rest obtained from reference TRBV30 and TRBJ1-3, is as follows: SQTIHQWPATLVQPVGSPLSLECTVEGTSNPNLYWYRQAAGRGLQLLFYSVGIGQISSEVPQNLSASRPQDRQFILSSKKLLLSDSGFYLCAWSNGPGNTIYFGEGSWLTVV.

The chain combines TRBV5-4 with TRBJ2-5, with 9 bases fitting TRBD1. After removal of 2 bases from V and 4 bases from J, the junction contained 9 bases not matched to a gene. Germline CDR1 reads SGHNT; CDR2 reads YYREEE (reference sequence). There are 16 residues in the CDR3. The CDR3 bases are TGTGCCAGCAGCTTCGCCGGGACAGGGAGAGGAGAGACCCAGTACTTC. Encoded protein: CASSFAGTGRGETQYF.

The genes are TRBV6-6 and TRBJ2-5; D may be TRBD1 or TRBD2 (5 bases each). The germline gives CDR1 MNHNY, CDR2 SVGAGI (reference sequence). CDR3 length: 14 amino acids. The V and J ends lost 0 bases and 5 bases respectively, with 10 bases between them. CDR3 sequence reads: CASSYSGPGETQYF. The CDR3 DNA follows: TGTGCCAGCAGTTACTCGGGACCCGGGGAGACCCAGTACTTC.

This rearrangement joins TRBV5-5 to TRBJ2-7; 7 nucleotides agree with TRBD2. V dropped 2 bases and J dropped 4; count of bases not matched to a gene: 3. The CDR3 loop spans 13 amino acids. CDR1 and CDR2 (germline): SGHKS, YYEKEE (reference sequence). The CDR3 DNA reads TGTGCCAGCAGCTTTGCTAGCGGATACGAGCAGTACTTC. This gives the protein CASSFASGYEQYF.